This record looks at one TCR beta chain sequence and its context. Sequencing used immunoSEQ multiplex PCR; TCRdb keeps in-frame clones, though not all of them. This sample has over 300,000 clones; 70% to 90% occur once, and the top ten carry 0.95% to 1.5%. J was trimmed by 4 bases and V by 5 bases; bases with no gene match: 8. Looked up from germline, CDR1 is SNHLY and CDR2 is FYNNEI. The CDR3 totals 15 residues. This sample is part of a study of blood T cell repertoires in COVID-19. The V gene is TRBV2, the J gene TRBJ1-5, with 7 bases fitting TRBD1. The sample taken for sequencing was peripheral blood. This sequence was found in a man aged 40-49 years with acute or convalescent COVID-19. The CDR3 region is CASSYTGDWNQPQHF. CDR3 nucleotide sequence: TGTGCCAGCAGTTATACAGGGGATTGGAATCAGCCCCAGCATTTT.